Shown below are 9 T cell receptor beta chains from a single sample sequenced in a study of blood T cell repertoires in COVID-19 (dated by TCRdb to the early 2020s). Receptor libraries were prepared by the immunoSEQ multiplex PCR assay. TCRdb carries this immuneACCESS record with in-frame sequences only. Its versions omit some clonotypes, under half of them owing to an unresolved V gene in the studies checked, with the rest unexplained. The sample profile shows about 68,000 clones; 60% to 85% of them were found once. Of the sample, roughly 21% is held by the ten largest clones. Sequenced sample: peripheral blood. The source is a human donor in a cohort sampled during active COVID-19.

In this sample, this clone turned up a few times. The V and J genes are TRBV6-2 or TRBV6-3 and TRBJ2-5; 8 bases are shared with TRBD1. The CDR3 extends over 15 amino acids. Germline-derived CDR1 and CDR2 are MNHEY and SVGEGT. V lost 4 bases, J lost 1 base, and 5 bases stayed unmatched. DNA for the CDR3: TGTGCCAGCAGTTCTGCGGACAGGGTCCAAGAGACCCAGTACTTC. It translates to CASSSADRVQETQYF.

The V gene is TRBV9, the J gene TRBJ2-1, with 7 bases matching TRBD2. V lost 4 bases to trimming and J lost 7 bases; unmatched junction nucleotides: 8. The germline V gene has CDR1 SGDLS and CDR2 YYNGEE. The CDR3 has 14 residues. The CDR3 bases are TGTGCCAGCAGCCCCCGGGAGGTCGGGAATGAGCAGTTCTTC. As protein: CASSPREVGNEQFF.

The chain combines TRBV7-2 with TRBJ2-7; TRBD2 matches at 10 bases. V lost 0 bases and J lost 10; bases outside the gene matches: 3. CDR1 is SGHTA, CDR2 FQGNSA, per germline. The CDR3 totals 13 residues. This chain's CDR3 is CASSLASGRRQYF. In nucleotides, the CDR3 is TGTGCCAGCAGCTTAGCTAGCGGGAGGCGACAGTACTTC.

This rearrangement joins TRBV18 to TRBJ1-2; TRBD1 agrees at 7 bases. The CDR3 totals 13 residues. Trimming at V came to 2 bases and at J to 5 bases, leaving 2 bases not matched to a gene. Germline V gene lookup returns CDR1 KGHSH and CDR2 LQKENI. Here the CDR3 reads CASSPGTEYGYTF. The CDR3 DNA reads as TGTGCCAGCTCACCAGGGACAGAGTATGGCTACACCTTC.

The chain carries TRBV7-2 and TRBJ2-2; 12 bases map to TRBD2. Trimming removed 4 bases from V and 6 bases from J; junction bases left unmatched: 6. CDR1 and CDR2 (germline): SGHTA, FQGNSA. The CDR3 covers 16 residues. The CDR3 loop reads CASSSRTSGISGELFF. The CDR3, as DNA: TGTGCCAGCAGCTCCAGGACTAGCGGGATATCCGGGGAGCTGTTTTTT. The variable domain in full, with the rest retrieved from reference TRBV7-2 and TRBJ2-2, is GAGVSQSPSNKVTEKGKDVELRCDPISGHTALYWYRQSLGQGLEFLIYFQGNSAPDKSGLPSDRFSAERTGGSVSTLTIQRTQQEDSAVYLCASSSRTSGISGELFFGEGSRLTVL.

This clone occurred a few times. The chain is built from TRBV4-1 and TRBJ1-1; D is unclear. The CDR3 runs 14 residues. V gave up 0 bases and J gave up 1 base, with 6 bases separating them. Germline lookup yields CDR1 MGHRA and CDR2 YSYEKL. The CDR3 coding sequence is TGCGCCAGCAGCCAAGAAACGCGGAACACTGAAGCTTTCTTT. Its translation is CASSQETRNTEAFF.

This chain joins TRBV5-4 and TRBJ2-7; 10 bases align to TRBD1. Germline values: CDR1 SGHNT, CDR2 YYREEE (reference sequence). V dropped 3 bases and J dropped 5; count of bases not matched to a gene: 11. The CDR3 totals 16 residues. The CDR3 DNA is TGTGCCAGCAGCTGGGGGCCGACAGGGGGCTCTCACGAGCAGTACTTC. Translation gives CASSWGPTGGSHEQYF.

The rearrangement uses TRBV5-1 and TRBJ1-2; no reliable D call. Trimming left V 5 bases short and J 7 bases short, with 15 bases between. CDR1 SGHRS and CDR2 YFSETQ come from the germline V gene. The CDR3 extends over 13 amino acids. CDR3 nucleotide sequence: TGCGCCAGCAGGCACGCACAGCAGACTGGCTACACCTTC. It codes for CASRHAQQTGYTF. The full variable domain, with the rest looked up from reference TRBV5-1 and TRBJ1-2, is KAGVTQTPRYLIKTRGQQVTLSCSPISGHRSVSWYQQTPGQGLQFLFEYFSETQRNKGNFPGRFSGRQFSNSRSEMNVSTLELGDSALYLCASRHAQQTGYTFGSGTRLTVV.

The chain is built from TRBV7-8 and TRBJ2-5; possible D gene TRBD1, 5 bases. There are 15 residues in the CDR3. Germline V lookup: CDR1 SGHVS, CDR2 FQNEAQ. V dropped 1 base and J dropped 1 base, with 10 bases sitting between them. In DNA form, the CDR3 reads TGTGCCAGCAGCTTAGGGGCAGGGCCCCAAGAGACCCAGTACTTC. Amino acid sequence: CASSLGAGPQETQYF.